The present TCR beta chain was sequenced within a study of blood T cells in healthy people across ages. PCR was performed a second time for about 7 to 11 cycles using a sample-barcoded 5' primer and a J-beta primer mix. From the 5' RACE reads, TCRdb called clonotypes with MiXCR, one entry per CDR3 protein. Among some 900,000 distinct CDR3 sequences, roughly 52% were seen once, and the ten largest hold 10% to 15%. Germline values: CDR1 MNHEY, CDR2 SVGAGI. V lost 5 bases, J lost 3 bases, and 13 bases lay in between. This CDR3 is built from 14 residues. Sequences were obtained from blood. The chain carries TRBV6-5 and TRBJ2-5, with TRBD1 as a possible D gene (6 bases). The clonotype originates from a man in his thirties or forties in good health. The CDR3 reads CASSPPDSEETQYF. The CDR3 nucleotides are TGTGCCAGCAGTCCCCCGGACAGCGAAGAGACCCAGTACTTC.